This TCR beta chain is drawn from a study of T cell repertoires in cytomegalovirus infection. About the research overall: CMV epitopes in the study were HLA-C-restricted (recently identified) and HLA-B-restricted (well studied).

TCRdb fed the reads into MiXCR, producing one record per CDR3 protein. The sample consists of about 920,000 distinct CDR3 sequences, roughly a third of them appearing once. This clonotype turned up a few times. Antigen specificity is unknown. V was pared by 5 bases and J by 3 bases, with 11 bases between. Germline values: CDR1 LGHNT, CDR2 FRNRAP. The CDR3 consists of 14 residues. The sequences come from cultured CD8+ T cells from PBMCs, collected from culture after CMV antigen stimulation. The chain recombines TRBV12-5 with TRBJ1-5, with TRBD1 as a possible D gene (5 bases). This receptor was obtained from a human donor in good health (CMV status not recorded). Some clones in this sample may be carry-over from other donors' samples. Here the CDR3 DNA reads TGTGCTAGTGGTCACGGGGGAAACAATCAGCCCCAGCATTTT. Amino acids: CASGHGGNNQPQHF. Combining the CDR3 with reference TRBV12-5 and TRBJ1-5 gives the whole variable domain DARVTQTPRHKVTEMGQEVTMRCQPILGHNTVFWYRQTMMQGLELLAYFRNRAPLDDSGMPKDRFSAEMPDATLATLKIQPSEPRDSAVYFCASGHGGNNQPQHFGDGTRLSIL.